These 10 T cell receptor beta chains originate from one sample sequenced in a study of CXCR3-negative and CXCR3-positive naive CD8 T cells. General study points: The TRB CDR3s that CXCR3-positive naive cells carried were more hydrophobic than those of CXCR3-negative naive cells.

Their antigen targets remain unknown. Libraries were UMI-labeled 5' RACE TRB cDNA. TCRdb re-called the 5' RACE reads; one entry per CDR3 protein, DNA not given. The sample has some 150,000 distinct CDR3 sequences; the top ten hold around 0.37%. Input material: naive CXCR3+ CD8+ T cells from blood. The subset here: CD45RO-CCR7+CD27+CD95- naive CD8+ T cells expressing CXCR3 (TNR3+). The receptors here all came from a human donor in good health. Some clones in this sample may be carry-over from other donors' samples.

J is TRBJ2-7 and V is TRBV20-1; TCRdb calls TRBD1, which cannot be checked without DNA. CDR3 length equals 13 residues. Germline CDR1 DFQATT, CDR2 SNEGSKA (reference sequence). This CDR3 reads CSATTGSSYEQYF.

The rearrangement uses TRBV7-8 and TRBJ2-2; TCRdb indicates TRBD2, and absent DNA this call remains unverified. This CDR3 has 15 residues. The germline gives CDR1 SGHVS, CDR2 FQNEAQ. The CDR3 spells CASSFRDQHTGELFF.

V and J are TRBV12-3 or TRBV12-4 and TRBJ2-1. The CDR3 covers 15 residues. The CDR3 here is CASSSIPSAYNEQFF.

This chain uses TRBV12-3 or TRBV12-4 with TRBJ2-7; as DNA is missing, the TRBD2 call by TCRdb cannot be tested. The CDR3 sequence is 14 residues long. CDR3 residues: CASTDTGPLYEQYF.

The V call is TRBV20-1, the J call TRBJ1-1. Germline CDR1 and CDR2: DFQATT and SNEGSKA (reference sequence). This CDR3 is built from 15 residues. The CDR3: CSATTLTRANTEAFF.

The chain couples TRBV20-1 to TRBJ1-1; no DNA is available, so the TRBD1 call from TCRdb remains unchecked. In germline, CDR1 is DFQATT, CDR2 SNEGSKA (reference sequence). This CDR3 has 15 residues. This CDR3 reads CSARDPDRANTEAFF.

The rearrangement joins TRBV12-3 or TRBV12-4 to TRBJ2-5; TCRdb returns TRBD1, unconfirmable since there is no DNA. The CDR3 spans 15 residues. CDR3 residues: CASSFAGALQETQYF.

The chain joins TRBV10-1 to TRBJ1-2; the TRBD1 assignment by TCRdb is unverifiable without DNA. This CDR3 comprises 13 residues. Looked up from germline, CDR1 is WNHNN and CDR2 is SYGVQD (reference sequence). CDR3: CASSWGPNYGYTF.

This rearrangement joins TRBV29-1 to TRBJ1-4; the TRBD1 assignment by TCRdb is unverifiable without DNA. This CDR3 is 13 amino acids long. Germline loops: CDR1 SQVTM, CDR2 ANQGSEA. CDR3: CSAAGGEDEKLFF. The full variable domain, rest sourced from reference TRBV29-1 and TRBJ1-4, is SAVISQKPSRDICQRGTSLTIQCQVDSQVTMMFWYRQQPGQSLTLIATANQGSEATYESGFVIDKFPISRPNLTFSTLTVSNMSPEDSSIYLCSAAGGEDEKLFFGSGTQLSVL.

V usage is TRBV7-6 and J usage is TRBJ1-1; TCRdb proposes TRBD1, but this gene call is untestable without DNA. CDR1 and CDR2 from the germline V gene are SGHVS and FNYEAQ. This CDR3 is 14 amino acids long. CDR3: CASSSFPRGIEAFF.